The sequence of this TCR beta chain was determined in a study of T cell repertoires in cytomegalovirus infection. Study-wide background: Matching HLA type, along with CMV infection, was indicated by public TCR beta signatures.

This clonotype was seen a handful of times. The antigen is unknown. Germline loops: CDR1 SGHRS, CDR2 YFSETQ. V was cut by 1 base and J by 7 bases, with 15 bases left in between. The CDR3 has 14 residues. TCRdb itself ran the reads through MiXCR, one entry per CDR3 protein. Here the sample spans tens of thousands of distinct CDR3 sequences, 20% being singletons. The study, taken as a whole, reports: CMV-specific TCR beta clonotypes restricted by HLA-C dominated the ex vivo response. CMV carriers with the relevant HLA were identified by cumulative public TCR beta family frequency.

The input for sequencing was CD8+ T cells from cultured PBMCs, taken from culture after CMV antigen stimulation. The TCR originated in a human donor in good health (CMV status not recorded). Some clones in this sample may be carry-over from other donors' samples. The chain recombines TRBV5-1 with TRBJ2-7; D not resolved. DNA for the CDR3: TGCGCCAGCAGCTTGAGACGAACCGGGCTGGAGCAGTACTTC. Its translation is CASSLRRTGLEQYF.